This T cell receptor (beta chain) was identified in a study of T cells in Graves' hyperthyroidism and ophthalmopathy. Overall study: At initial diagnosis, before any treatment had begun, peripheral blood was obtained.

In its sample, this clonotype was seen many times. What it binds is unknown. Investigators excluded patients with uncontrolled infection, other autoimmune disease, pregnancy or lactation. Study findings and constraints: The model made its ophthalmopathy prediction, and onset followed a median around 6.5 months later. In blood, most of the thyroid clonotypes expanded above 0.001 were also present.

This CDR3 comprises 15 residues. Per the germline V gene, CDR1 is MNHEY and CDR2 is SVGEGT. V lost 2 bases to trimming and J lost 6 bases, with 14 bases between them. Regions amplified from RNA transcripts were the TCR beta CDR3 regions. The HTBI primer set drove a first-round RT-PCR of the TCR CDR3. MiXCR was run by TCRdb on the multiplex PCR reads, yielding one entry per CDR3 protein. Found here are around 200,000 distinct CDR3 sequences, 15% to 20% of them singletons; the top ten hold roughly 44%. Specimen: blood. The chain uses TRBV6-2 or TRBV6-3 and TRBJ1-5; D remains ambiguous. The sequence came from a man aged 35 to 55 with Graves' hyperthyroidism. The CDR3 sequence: CASSYDAGSLQPQHF. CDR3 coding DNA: TGTGCCAGCAGTTACGACGCCGGGTCGCTTCAGCCCCAGCATTTT.